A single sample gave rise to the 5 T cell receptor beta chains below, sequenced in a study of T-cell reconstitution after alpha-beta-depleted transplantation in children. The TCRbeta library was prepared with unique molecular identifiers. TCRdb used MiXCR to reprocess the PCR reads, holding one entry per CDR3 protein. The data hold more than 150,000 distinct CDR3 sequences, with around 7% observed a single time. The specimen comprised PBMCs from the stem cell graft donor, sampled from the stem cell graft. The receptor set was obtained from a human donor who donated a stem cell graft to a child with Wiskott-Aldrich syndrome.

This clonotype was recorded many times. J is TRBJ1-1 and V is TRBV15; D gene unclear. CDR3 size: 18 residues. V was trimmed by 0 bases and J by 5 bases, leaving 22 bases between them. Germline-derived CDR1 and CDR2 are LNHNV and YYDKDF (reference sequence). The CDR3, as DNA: TGTGCCACCAGCAGAGATCTAGGATCCGGACGAGATAGAACTGAAGCTTTCTTT. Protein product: CATSRDLGSGRDRTEAFF.

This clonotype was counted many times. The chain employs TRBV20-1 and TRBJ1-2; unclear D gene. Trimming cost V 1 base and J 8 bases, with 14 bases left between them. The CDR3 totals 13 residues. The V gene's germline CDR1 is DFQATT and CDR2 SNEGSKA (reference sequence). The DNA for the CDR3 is TGCAGTGCTAGAGGGGTACAGAGAAGGGGCTACACCTTC. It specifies CSARGVQRRGYTF.

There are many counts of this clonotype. CDR3 sequence: CASSVDPNSPLHF. The CDR3 DNA reads TGTGCCAGCAGCGTAGACCCGAATTCACCCCTCCACTTT. The rearrangement joins TRBV9 to TRBJ1-6; no definite D call. Germline assignment: CDR1 SGDLS and CDR2 YYNGEE. Trimming took off 0 bases at V and 7 bases at J, with 5 bases between the two ends. The CDR3 totals 13 residues.

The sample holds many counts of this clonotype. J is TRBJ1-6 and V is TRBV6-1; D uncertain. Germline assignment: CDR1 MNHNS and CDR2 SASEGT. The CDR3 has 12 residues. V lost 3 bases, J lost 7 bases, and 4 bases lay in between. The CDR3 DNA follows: TGTGCCAGCAGTGACCGAAATTCACCCCTCCACTTT. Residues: CASSDRNSPLHF.

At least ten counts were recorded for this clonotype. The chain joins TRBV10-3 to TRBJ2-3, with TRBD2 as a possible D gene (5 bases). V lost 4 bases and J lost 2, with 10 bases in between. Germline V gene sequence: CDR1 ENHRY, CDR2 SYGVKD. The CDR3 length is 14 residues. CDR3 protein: CAISGTDSTDTQYF. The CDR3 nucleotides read TGTGCCATCAGTGGGACTGATTCCACAGATACGCAGTATTTT.